Listed below are T cell receptor beta chains from one sample, sequenced in a study of T-cell memory formation after mild COVID-19. TCRdb reprocessed the 5' RACE reads via MiXCR and lists one record per CDR3 protein. Here the sample spans 170,000 or so distinct CDR3 sequences, about 21% being singletons. Sequenced input: PBMCs or a T cell subset sorted from them (not recorded which). These receptors came from an adult woman who had mild COVID-19 (a few samples of this study predate the infection). Cell type and time point are not known. Both conserved end residues are part of each CDR3.

j_call | v_call | cdr3_aa
TRBJ2-7 | TRBV6-5 | CASSYSYGSGYEQYF
TRBJ2-2 | TRBV29-1 | CSVVSGDRNTGELFF
TRBJ2-1 | TRBV11-3 | CASSLDPSTTSGYNEQFF
TRBJ1-1 | TRBV27 | CASSTPRYGTRNTEAFF
TRBJ2-1 | TRBV7-7 | CASNNGASGSSSHEQFF
TRBJ2-7 | TRBV19 | CASSTWTGGHEQYF
TRBJ2-5 | TRBV7-8 | CASSIIAGGPRTAQETQYF
TRBJ1-1 | TRBV25-1 | CASSEYGNTEAFF
TRBJ2-7 | TRBV15 | CATSDRLAPHEQYF
TRBJ2-2 | TRBV11-2 | CASSLDHFSNTGELFF
TRBJ1-2 | TRBV4-1 | CASSQDPQTGTFGYTF
TRBJ2-1 | TRBV6-2/TRBV6-3 | CASSGPDNEQFF
TRBJ1-2 | TRBV19 | CASSMGSPPYGYTF
TRBJ1-1 | TRBV12-3/TRBV12-4 | CASSASGLADTEAFF
TRBJ1-2 | TRBV4-1 | CASSQISDRGFSNYGYTF
TRBJ2-7 | TRBV7-8 | CASSTGVTYEQYF
TRBJ1-1 | TRBV7-9 | CASSFPANTEAFF
TRBJ1-2 | TRBV10-3 | CAIPLTGTGGYTF
TRBJ2-7 | TRBV11-3 | CASSQGVGPVPYEQYF
TRBJ1-5 | TRBV27 | CASRPTGGNQPQHF
TRBJ2-1 | TRBV29-1 | CSVGVETEQFF
TRBJ2-7 | TRBV7-9 | CASSPPLARGGYEQYF
TRBJ1-1 | TRBV6-5 | CASSYGLSTEAFF
TRBJ2-1 | TRBV5-6 | CASTTQSYNEQFF
TRBJ2-1 | TRBV3-1 | CASSQDPGLASYNEQFF
TRBJ2-5 | TRBV9 | CASSVGGGQETQYF
TRBJ2-1 | TRBV29-1 | CSVGTSFYNEQFF
TRBJ2-3 | TRBV12-3/TRBV12-4 | CASSLGGGPAGTQYF
TRBJ1-1 | TRBV20-1 | CSAREGGRTEAFF
TRBJ2-7 | TRBV30 | CAWSRDSIEQYF
TRBJ1-2 | TRBV5-1 | CASSVQGPANYGYTF
TRBJ1-5 | TRBV12-3/TRBV12-4 | CASSFLGDQPQHF
TRBJ2-1 | TRBV29-1 | CSVELAVEYNEQFF
TRBJ2-1 | TRBV5-4 | CASSFRGLSHNEQFF
TRBJ2-1 | TRBV27 | CASRDLHEQFF
TRBJ2-3 | TRBV20-1 | CSASVGRQYF
TRBJ1-1 | TRBV5-1 | CDSSLGQNTEAFF
TRBJ2-7 | TRBV13 | CASSIIGQGYEQYF
TRBJ2-2 | TRBV7-9 | CASSVVDSSYTGELFF